The 8 T cell receptor beta chains below were found in one sample sequenced in a study of blood T cell repertoires in COVID-19. Using immunoSEQ multiplex PCR, the repertoire was profiled, and TCRdb retains in-frame clones only, with some absent. The repertoire has 110,000 to 150,000 clones, over 80% of them found once; the top ten carry approximately 10%. The sample taken for sequencing was peripheral blood. These receptors were collected from a woman aged 80 or older with acute or convalescent COVID-19.

The rearrangement joins TRBV5-1 to TRBJ2-5, with unresolved D. The germline V gene has CDR1 SGHRS and CDR2 YFSETQ. Trimming shortened V by 3 bases and J by 7 bases, and 16 bases separated the two germline ends. The CDR3 spans 14 residues. Written as DNA, the CDR3 is TGCGCCAGCAGCTCCCGTGAAGCGACGGGGACCCAGTACTTC. Protein sequence: CASSSREATGTQYF.

This clone was detected once. This CDR3 is CASSPPGSAEQFF. The CDR3 DNA sequence: TGTGCCAGCAGTCCCCCAGGGTCGGCTGAGCAGTTCTTC. The rearrangement uses TRBV6-5 and TRBJ2-1, with D possibly being TRBD1 (5 bases). Germline loops: CDR1 MNHEY, CDR2 SVGAGI. V was clipped by 5 bases and J by 9 bases, with 14 bases between them. The CDR3 sequence is 13 residues long.

The chain is built from TRBV2 and TRBJ1-5; D not resolved. With 4 bases removed from V and 5 bases from J, the gap between germline ends came to 12 bases. The CDR3 extends over 14 amino acids. Germline V gives CDR1 SNHLY, CDR2 FYNNEI. This CDR3 reads CASSGSGFDQPQHF. The CDR3 coding sequence is TGTGCCAGCAGTGGCTCGGGGTTTGATCAGCCCCAGCATTTT.

This chain uses TRBV20-1 with TRBJ1-6, with D hard to call. The CDR3 runs to 16 residues. V was shortened by 3 bases and J by 7 bases, with 19 bases between the two germline ends. Per germline, CDR1 DFQATT and CDR2 SNEGSKA (reference sequence). The CDR3 region is CSASRSGGGNNSPLHF. The CDR3, as DNA: TGCAGTGCTAGTCGCTCCGGAGGAGGGAACAATTCACCCCTCCACTTT.

The chain joins TRBV6-5 to TRBJ1-1; D ambiguous. The germline V and J ends were trimmed by 5 bases and 1 base, with 14 bases remaining between them. The CDR3 runs to 15 residues. The V gene's germline CDR1 is MNHEY and CDR2 SVGAGI. CDR3 sequence (DNA): TGTGCCAGCAGTCTCCTGAGGAGGAGGAACACTGAAGCTTTCTTT. Encoded protein: CASSLLRRRNTEAFF.

The rearrangement links TRBV2 to TRBJ2-5, with 8 bases matching TRBD2. Germline-derived CDR1 and CDR2 are SNHLY and FYNNEI. Trimming removed 7 bases from V and 7 bases from J; junction bases left unmatched: 11. The CDR3 is made up of 14 amino acids. The DNA for the CDR3 is TGTGCCAGCAAGATGAGCGGGAGCTTCAGGACCCAGTACTTC. Residues: CASKMSGSFRTQYF.

The chain recombines TRBV11-1 with TRBJ2-4; 9 bases fit TRBD2. The length of the CDR3 is 14 residues. Germline assignment: CDR1 SGHAT and CDR2 FQDESV (reference sequence). V shed 1 base, J shed 5 bases, and the junction held 0 bases outside the gene matches. CDR3 DNA: TGTGCCAGCAGCTTAGGACTAGCGGAAAACATTCAGTACTTC. This gives the protein CASSLGLAENIQYF.

The chain employs TRBV4-3 and TRBJ1-5; D call uncertain. Trimming left V 0 bases short and J 0 bases short, with 6 bases between. The CDR3 spans 15 residues. Germline V gives CDR1 LGHNA, CDR2 YSLEER. The CDR3 loop is CASSQERASNQPQHF. DNA of the CDR3: TGCGCCAGCAGCCAAGAGAGGGCTAGCAATCAGCCCCAGCATTTT.